The 10 T cell receptor beta chains below were found in one sample sequenced in a study of cytomegalovirus exposure and HLA in healthy donors. The protocol was immunoSEQ multiplex PCR, while the TCRdb copy is restricted to in-frame clones and leaves out a portion. The repertoire includes about 75,000 clones, around 81% of them detected once, and 3% sits in the top ten. The source material was PBMCs. The source is a man under 40 in good health and CMV-seronegative.

A single count supports this clone. CDR3 bases: TGTGCCAGCAGCTTGGGGGGACAGGGGAGTTTGGCAGATACGCAGTATTTT. Encoded protein: CASSLGGQGSLADTQYF. The chain uses TRBV5-4 and TRBJ2-3; 10 positions match TRBD1. CDR3 length: 17 residues. CDR1 is SGHNT, CDR2 YYREEE, per germline (reference sequence). V was clipped by 0 bases and J by 4 bases; unmatched bases: 8. Full variable domain (outside the CDR3, taken from reference TRBV5-4 and TRBJ2-3): ETGVTQSPTHLIKTRGQQVTLRCSSQSGHNTVSWYQQALGQGPQFIFQYYREEENGRGNFPPRFSGLQFPNYSSELNVNALELDDSALYLCASSLGGQGSLADTQYFGPGTRLTVL.

J is TRBJ2-3 and V is TRBV27; a weak D match, TRBD2 (6 bases). This CDR3 spans 16 amino acids. V lost 5 bases and J 2 bases, leaving 17 bases between the germline ends. The V gene's germline CDR1 is MNHEY and CDR2 SMNVEV (reference sequence). The chain's CDR3 is CASSLGLTLVTDTQYF. CDR3 sequence (DNA): TGTGCCAGCAGTCTAGGACTAACGCTAGTCACAGATACGCAGTATTTT.

This clone was picked up one time. The chain joins TRBV6-1 to TRBJ2-7; D is undetermined. Germline lookup yields CDR1 MNHNS and CDR2 SASEGT. V lost 6 bases, J lost 6 bases, and 18 bases lay in between. This CDR3 spans 14 amino acids. As DNA, the CDR3 is TGTGCCAGCAGAAAAACTTATCTGACATCCGAGCAGTACGTC. Residues: CASRKTYLTSEQYV.

The rearrangement links TRBV6-5 to TRBJ2-1; 8 bases align to TRBD2. The CDR3 is made up of 15 amino acids. V shed 5 bases, J shed 0 bases, and the junction held 3 bases outside the gene matches. Germline V CDR1 and CDR2: MNHEY, SVGAGI. In DNA form, the CDR3 reads TGTGCCAGCAGTAAGAGCGGGAGCTCCTACAATGAGCAGTTCTTC. Its translation is CASSKSGSSYNEQFF.

V gene TRBV19 combines with J gene TRBJ2-1, with TRBD2 identical over 15 bases. The CDR3 contains 17 residues. Germline CDR1 is LNHDA and CDR2 is SQIVND (reference sequence). Unmatched junction bases numbered 9, after V lost 3 bases and J lost 9 bases. Here the CDR3 DNA reads TGTGCCAGTAGTATTGGACTAGCGGGGGGGCCTTGGGTTGAGCAGTTCTTC. It is translated as CASSIGLAGGPWVEQFF.

The gene calls are TRBV4-3 and TRBJ1-1; no reliable D call. The CDR3 length is 17 residues. The V gene lost 0 bases and the J gene lost 6 bases, with 20 bases spanning the gap. Germline V gene data show CDR1 as LGHNA and CDR2 as YSLEER. CDR3: CASSQEVGGYVASEAFF. CDR3 sequence (DNA): TGCGCCAGCAGCCAAGAAGTAGGAGGGTACGTTGCTTCTGAAGCTTTCTTT.

The genes are TRBV18 and TRBJ2-7; 12 bases match TRBD2. V dropped 3 bases and J dropped 2; count of bases not matched to a gene: 2. The CDR3 spans 15 residues. Per germline, CDR1 KGHSH and CDR2 LQKENI. CDR3 in DNA: TGTGCCAGCTCACCGGGACTAGCGGGCGCCTACGAGCAGTACGTC. Protein: CASSPGLAGAYEQYV.

J is TRBJ1-1 and V is TRBV25-1; TRBD1 aligns across 7 bases. CDR1 is MGHDK, CDR2 SYGVNS, per germline. With V trimmed by 1 base and J by 2 bases, 1 base remained unmatched. This CDR3 spans 14 amino acids. CDR3: CASSEWTGNTEAFF. The CDR3 DNA follows: TGTGCCAGCAGTGAATGGACAGGAAACACTGAAGCTTTCTTT.

The V gene is TRBV29-1, the J gene TRBJ1-1; D is unclear. The CDR3 has 15 residues. Germline V CDR1 and CDR2: SQVTM, ANQGSEA. The V gene lost 4 bases and the J gene lost 0 bases, with 15 bases spanning the gap. The CDR3 DNA reads TGCAGCGTTGCTACCGGCCGCGGGGTGAACACTGAAGCTTTCTTT. Its protein is CSVATGRGVNTEAFF.

In its sample, this clone was seen once. The gene calls are TRBV5-1 and TRBJ2-5; TRBD1 agrees at 9 bases. The CDR3 covers 14 residues. From germline, CDR1 is SGHRS and CDR2 YFSETQ. V lost 3 bases and J lost 5; bases outside the gene matches: 5. The CDR3 spells CASSSGQGYETQYF. DNA of the CDR3: TGCGCCAGCAGCTCAGGACAGGGGTACGAGACCCAGTACTTC.